This T cell receptor beta chain appears in the sequencing data of a study of T cell repertoires in aging, cancer and after chemotherapy. About the study: Patients with glioblastoma brain tumors were sampled before and after temozolomide-based therapy. About 9 million TCR reads were in the whole dataset. Study-wide findings and caveats: Immunological memory after chemotherapy cannot be judged from the repertoire data. Loss of evenness, beyond lost richness, contributed to age-related TCR diversity decline in cancer patients.

CDR1 is SEHNR, CDR2 FQNEAQ, per germline (reference sequence). This CDR3 comprises 13 residues. This clonotype was detected a few times. No antigen is known for it. Compared with germline, one end of the junction differs, possibly owing to a read error. Amplification of TCR beta used genomic DNA extracted from peripheral blood. A mixed TRB-A/B primer pool amplified rearranged TRB by multiplex touch-down PCR. TCRdb used MiXCR to reprocess the multiplex PCR reads, holding one entry per CDR3 protein. The table has 1,500 or so distinct CDR3 sequences, almost 40% seen once. This rearrangement joins TRBV7-9 to TRBJ2-5, with 8 bases fitting TRBD2. Input material: blood. The clonotype comes from a human donor with a solid tumor. In DNA, the CDR3 is TGTGCCAGCTTTAGCGGGGCCCAAGGGACCCAGTACTTC. This sequence encodes CASFSGAQGTQYF.